Reported below is one T cell receptor (beta chain). Its antigen remains unknown. The CDR3 contains 15 residues. The V and J ends lost 2 bases and 0 bases respectively, with 8 bases between them. Germline V gene sequence: CDR1 SGHVS, CDR2 FQNEAQ. These data come from a study of shared clonotypes between healthy human individuals. Overall study findings and caveats: Memory subsets generally showed smaller estimated richness than naive subsets did.

Deep was the level used in running the assay. TCRdb's table, derived via immunoSEQ multiplex PCR, lists solely in-frame clones and lacks some. In the table there are about 1.4 million clones, roughly 96% of which are singletons. The receptor comes from a man aged 30 to 45 in good health. The genes are TRBV7-8 and TRBJ2-1; weak D call: TRBD1 (6 bases). Sequenced: naive CD4+ T cells sorted from blood. Subset denoted: CD45RA+ positively selected. CDR3 residues: CASSLTGISYNEQFF. The CDR3 bases are TGTGCCAGCAGCTTAACAGGGATCTCCTACAATGAGCAGTTCTTC.